This TCR beta chain is from a study of control samples from healthy donors and cancer patients. This CDR3 has 15 residues. Only in-frame clones appear in the TCRdb table, and some are missing; sequencing was by immunoSEQ multiplex PCR. The repertoire consists of over 200,000 clones, with roughly four fifths occurring once and the leading ten covering approximately 12%. The sequence came from a woman aged 60-70 years with lung cancer. The sample comprised PBMCs. The chain recombines TRBV21-1 with TRBJ1-6. TRBV21-1 constitutes a pseudogene. CDR3 sequence (DNA): TGTGCCAGCACCTCCCGGAAGGGGAGGAATTCACCCCTCCACTTT. Translating it yields CASTSRKGRNSPLHF.